This T cell receptor (beta chain) appears in the sequencing data of a study of beta chain features in type 1 diabetes. There are 14 residues in the CDR3. The germline gives CDR1 SNHLY, CDR2 FYNNEI. Losses at the gene ends were 7 bases for V and 7 bases for J; bases not matched to a gene: 9. Reverse transcribing all isolated RNA meant expressed TCRB transcripts were sequenced. This table comes from immunoSEQ multiplex PCR, and its TCRdb copy is limited to in-frame clones, with some not included. Altogether 200,000 to 250,000 clones are present, 13% to 15% being singletons, with the ten largest covering about 0.024%.

What was sequenced was naive CD4+ T cells from blood. The TCR originated in a middle-aged woman in good health. The chain has TRBV2 and TRBJ1-5, with 8 bases identical to TRBD1. CDR3 sequence: CASMRTGFGQPQHF. The DNA for the CDR3 is TGTGCCAGCATGAGGACAGGGTTTGGGCAGCCCCAGCATTTT. Combining the CDR3 with reference TRBV2 and TRBJ1-5 gives the whole variable domain EPEVTQTPSHQVTQMGQEVILRCVPISNHLYFYWYRQILGQKVEFLVSFYNNEISEKSEIFDDQFSVERPDGSNFTLKIRSTKLEDSAMYFCASMRTGFGQPQHFGDGTRLSIL.